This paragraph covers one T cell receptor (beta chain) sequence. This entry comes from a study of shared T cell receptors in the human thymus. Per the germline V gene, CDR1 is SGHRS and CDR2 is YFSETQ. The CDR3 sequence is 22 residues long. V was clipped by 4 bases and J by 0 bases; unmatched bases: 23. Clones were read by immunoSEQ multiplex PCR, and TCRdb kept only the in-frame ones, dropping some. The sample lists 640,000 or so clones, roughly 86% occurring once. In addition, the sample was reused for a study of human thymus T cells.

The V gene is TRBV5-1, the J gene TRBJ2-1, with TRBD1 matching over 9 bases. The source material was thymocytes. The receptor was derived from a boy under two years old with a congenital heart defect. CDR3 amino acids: CASSPHSFSGTGSSSSYNEQFF. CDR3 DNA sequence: TGCGCCAGCAGCCCACACTCCTTCTCCGGGACAGGGTCCTCAAGCTCCTACAATGAGCAGTTCTTC.